This TCR beta chain is drawn from a study of cytomegalovirus exposure and HLA in healthy donors. Study-wide background: A subsequent analysis reported that the roughly 120 validation repertoires were produced on the same platform that had also been used for the roughly 670 first-cohort repertoires.

Germline CDR1 SGHTA, CDR2 FQGNSA. V lost 6 bases and J lost 1, with 16 bases in between. This CDR3 is built from 15 residues. With respect to this clone: Its antigen is undetermined.

The study's findings and limits: The tendency of first-cohort TCR clusters to co-occur in the 100 to 150 validation repertoires was identified by a subsequent analysis. Most TCR sequences showed up rarely, but some public TCRs showed up in many donors. Reported results showed that the classifier diagnosed cytomegalovirus status with high specificity and sensitivity.

Repertoires were generated with immunoSEQ multiplex PCR, while TCRdb's copy carries only in-frame clones and drops some. The sample has around 140,000 clones; roughly 87% are singletons. The sample was PBMCs. The rearrangement uses TRBV7-2 and TRBJ2-7; D possibly corresponds to TRBD2 (7 bases). This clonotype was obtained from a man aged 18 to 29 in good health and CMV-seropositive. The CDR3 nucleotides read TGTGCCAGCAGACCGCTGGGGGGGCGTTCCTACGAGCAGTACTTC. Its protein product is CASRPLGGRSYEQYF.